These 11 T cell receptor beta chains originate from one sample sequenced in a study of shared clonotypes between healthy human individuals. Positively selected for CCR7, the CD45RO-negative cells used as naive CD8 cells excluded terminally differentiated effector memory CD45RA+ cells. The protocol was immunoSEQ multiplex PCR, while the TCRdb copy is restricted to in-frame clones and leaves out a portion. The data contain around 2,100,000 clones, approximately 94% of them singletons. The sample comprised naive CD8+ T cells sorted from blood. All receptors derive from a man in his late teens or twenties in good health.

The V gene is TRBV7-2, the J gene TRBJ2-7; either TRBD1 or TRBD2 may supply D (5 bases each). The V end lost 10 bases, the J end lost 6 bases, and 19 bases lay between the germline ends. The CDR3 extends over 13 amino acids. CDR1 is SGHTA and CDR2 is FQGNSA in the germline V gene. Here the CDR3 DNA reads TGTGCCAACTCACAATGGCCGGGGCTCGAGCAGTACTTC. It encodes CANSQWPGLEQYF.

The chain carries TRBV2 and TRBJ2-7, with 9 bases matching TRBD1. Germline V gene data show CDR1 as SNHLY and CDR2 as FYNNEI. The trim removed 5 bases at V and 1 base at J, leaving 6 bases unmatched. The CDR3 consists of 15 residues. The CDR3 DNA follows: TGTGCCAGCAGTTCGGACAGGGGTGTATCCTACGAGCAGTACTTC. It encodes CASSSDRGVSYEQYF.

The chain employs TRBV5-6 and TRBJ2-1; D remains ambiguous. CDR1 is SGHDT and CDR2 is YYEEEE in the germline V gene. V shed 0 bases and J shed 8 bases, with 12 bases lying between them. The CDR3 consists of 14 residues. The chain's CDR3 is CASSLGFSAHEQFF. Written as DNA, the CDR3 is TGTGCCAGCAGCTTGGGGTTCAGCGCCCATGAGCAGTTCTTC.

V usage is TRBV7-2 and J usage is TRBJ2-7; TRBD2 agrees at 12 bases. CDR1 and CDR2 from the germline V gene are SGHTA and FQGNSA. This CDR3 region has 14 residues. V was pared by 5 bases and J by 6 bases, with 5 bases of the junction left unmatched. The CDR3, as DNA: TGTGCCAGCAGCCTACTAGCGGGAGGTCGCGAGCAGTACTTC. It yields the protein CASSLLAGGREQYF.

Worth noting for this clone: The sample contains more than one DNA sequence encoding this CDR3. The chain has TRBV28 and TRBJ2-3; weak D call: TRBD2 (6 bases). This CDR3 contains 12 residues. V lost 6 bases to trimming and J lost 5 bases, with 9 bases between them. Germline V gives CDR1 MDHEN, CDR2 SYDVKM. The CDR3 reads CASSPGGDTQYF. The CDR3 nucleotides read TGTGCCAGCAGCCCCGGGGGAGATACGCAGTATTTT.

Turning to this clone: Other DNA sequences from this sample encode an identical CDR3 as well. CDR3 in DNA: TGTGCCACCAGCAGAGCCGGGGTAACCGGGGAGCTGTTTTTT. It yields the protein CATSRAGVTGELFF. The chain carries TRBV15 and TRBJ2-2; maybe TRBD2 (5 bases). Germline-derived CDR1 and CDR2 are LNHNV and YYDKDF (reference sequence). The V and J ends lost 1 base and 5 bases respectively, with 8 bases between them. The CDR3 is 14 amino acids.

This clone appeared once. The V call is TRBV7-9, the J call TRBJ2-5, with D perhaps matching TRBD1 or TRBD2 (6 bases each). This CDR3 has 16 residues. The V end was cut by 0 bases, the J end by 4 bases, with 15 bases between. Germline CDR1 SEHNR, CDR2 FQNEAQ (reference sequence). The CDR3 sequence: CASSLAEGERIETQYF. The DNA for the CDR3 is TGTGCCAGCAGCTTAGCGGAGGGGGAGAGGATAGAGACCCAGTACTTC.

V usage is TRBV6-9 and J usage is TRBJ2-7; D call uncertain. V was pared by 6 bases and J by 2 bases, with 14 bases between. There are 14 residues in the CDR3. The germline V gene encodes CDR1 MNHGY and CDR2 SVAAGI. CDR3 amino acids: CASSRLLETYEQYF. The CDR3 region has the DNA TGTGCCAGCAGCAGACTGCTCGAGACCTACGAGCAGTACTTC.

The chain joins TRBV9 to TRBJ1-1, with 9 bases matching TRBD1. After removal of 0 bases from V and 4 bases from J, the junction contained 4 bases not matched to a gene. Germline V gives CDR1 SGDLS, CDR2 YYNGEE. The CDR3 contains 15 residues. The CDR3 protein is CASSVGDRGSTEAFF. The CDR3 coding sequence is TGTGCCAGCAGCGTAGGTGACAGGGGGAGCACTGAAGCTTTCTTT.

The V and J genes are TRBV9 and TRBJ2-5; TRBD2 is a possible D gene (7 bases). CDR1 is SGDLS, CDR2 YYNGEE, per germline. V was pared by 3 bases and J by 5 bases, with 17 bases between. CDR3 length: 15 amino acids. The DNA of the CDR3 is TGTGCCAGCAGCGCCGCGGGGGCCCCCGGGGAGACCCAGTACTTC. Translated, it gives CASSAAGAPGETQYF.

The chain couples TRBV7-2 to TRBJ1-2; 8 bases fit TRBD1. The germline V gene encodes CDR1 SGHTA and CDR2 FQGNSA. Trimming at V came to 2 bases and at J to 6 bases, leaving 8 bases not matched to a gene. CDR3 length: 15 residues. CDR3 loop: CASSLTRSGGNGYTF. The CDR3 nucleotides read TGTGCCAGCAGCTTAACCCGATCAGGGGGCAATGGCTACACCTTC.